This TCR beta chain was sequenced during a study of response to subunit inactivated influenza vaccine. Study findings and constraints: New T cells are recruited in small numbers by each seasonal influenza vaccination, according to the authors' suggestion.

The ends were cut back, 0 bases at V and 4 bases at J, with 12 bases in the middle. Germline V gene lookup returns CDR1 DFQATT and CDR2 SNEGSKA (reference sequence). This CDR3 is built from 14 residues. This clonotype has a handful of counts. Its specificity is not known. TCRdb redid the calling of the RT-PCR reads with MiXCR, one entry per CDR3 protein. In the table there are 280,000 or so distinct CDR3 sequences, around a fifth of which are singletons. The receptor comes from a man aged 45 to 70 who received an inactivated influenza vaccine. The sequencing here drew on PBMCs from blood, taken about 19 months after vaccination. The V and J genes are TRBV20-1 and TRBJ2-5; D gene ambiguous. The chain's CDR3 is CSARDFGSRETQYF. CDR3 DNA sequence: TGCAGTGCTAGAGATTTCGGTAGTAGAGAGACCCAGTACTTC.